This T cell receptor (beta chain) derives from a study of graft-versus-host responses after intestinal transplantation. Study observations and caveats: GvH clones surfaced in recipient marrow, some emerging earlier in ileum or blood.

V was clipped by 4 bases and J by 6 bases, with 10 bases between them. CDR3 length: 13 residues. From germline, CDR1 is MRHNA and CDR2 SNTAGT. Sequencing was performed with immunoSEQ multiplex PCR; in TCRdb, only in-frame clones are kept and a portion is missing. The data contain 78,000 or so clones, 80% to 90% of them seen just once; the ten biggest clones take up about 8%. A word on this clone: Its antigen is not identified.

The rearrangement joins TRBV6-4 to TRBJ1-5, with D unresolved. The sequenced sample was unstimulated CD8+ T cells sorted from spleen or lymph node cells, obtained before transplant. This TCR came from a human donor who was the organ donor for an intestinal transplant. The DNA of the CDR3 is TGTGCCAGCAGTGCGACTTTGACTCAGCCCCAGCATTTT. It codes for CASSATLTQPQHF.